Included here is one T cell receptor (beta chain) sequence, with context. Its target is unknown. CD45RO-negative, CCR7-positively selected cells formed the naive CD8 fraction, excluding terminally differentiated effector memory CD45RA+ cells. Donors were healthy HIV-negative adults without recently reported acute infections or vaccinations. Over several immunoSEQ plates, each subset's genomic DNA was distributed in even portions. TCRdb's copy holds only in-frame clones and misses some; the assay was immunoSEQ multiplex PCR. The sample holds about 2.1 million clones, just over 90% seen once. These data come from a study of shared clonotypes between healthy human individuals. About the research overall: Three plates each covered CD4 naive and memory; CD8 naive two, CD8 memory one.

The study, taken as a whole, reports: When naive CD4 clonotypes were compared across a few donors, 4% to 6.5% were shared.

The V gene's germline CDR1 is SNHLY and CDR2 FYNNEI. CDR3 size: 14 residues. The V end was cut by 9 bases, the J end by 3 bases, with 16 bases between. The V and J genes are TRBV2 and TRBJ2-3, with TRBD2 as a possible D gene (6 bases). The origin of this receptor is a young man in good health. Some clones in this sample may be carry-over from other donors' samples. The source material was naive CD8+ T cells from PBMCs. The CDR3 sequence is CASGGKGWTDTQYF. The CDR3 DNA reads as TGTGCCAGTGGGGGGAAGGGATGGACAGATACGCAGTATTTT.